Listed below are T cell receptor beta chains from one sample, sequenced in a study of cytomegalovirus exposure and HLA in healthy donors. The assay was immunoSEQ multiplex PCR, and TCRdb's table has in-frame clones only and misses some. The listing records nearly 200,000 clones. Sequenced material: PBMCs. These TCRs come from a boy aged 5 to 17 in good health and CMV-seronegative. Each CDR3 is given with its conserved first and last residue. The D gene is left open where the match is weak.

j_gene: TRBJ2-1
v_gene: TRBV6-5
d_gene: NA
CDR3aa: CASSYNPYSYNEQFF
CDR3nt: TGTGCCAGCAGTTACAACCCCTACTCCTACAATGAGCAGTTCTTC

j_gene: TRBJ1-1
v_gene: TRBV5-1
d_gene: NA
CDR3aa: CASNAAGTEAFF
CDR3nt: TGCGCCAGCAACGCCGCCGGGACTGAAGCTTTCTTT

j_gene: TRBJ1-1
v_gene: TRBV30
d_gene: NA
CDR3aa: CAWSERGGNTEAFF
CDR3nt: TGTGCCTGGAGTGAAAGGGGCGGGAACACTGAAGCTTTCTTT

j_gene: TRBJ1-2
v_gene: TRBV29-1
d_gene: NA
CDR3aa: CSVEDERGTYYGYTF
CDR3nt: TGCAGCGTTGAAGATGAAAGGGGCACCTACTATGGCTACACCTTC

j_gene: TRBJ2-1
v_gene: TRBV2
d_gene: TRBD1
CDR3aa: CASLGQGVNNEQFF
CDR3nt: TGTGCCAGCTTGGGACAGGGGGTCAACAATGAGCAGTTCTTC

j_gene: TRBJ2-5
v_gene: TRBV5-4
d_gene: TRBD2
CDR3aa: CASSLEASGGTETQYF
CDR3nt: TGTGCCAGCAGCTTGGAGGCTAGCGGGGGTACGGAGACCCAGTACTTC

j_gene: TRBJ2-1
v_gene: TRBV2
d_gene: TRBD2
CDR3aa: CASPSGGLAGGQYNEQFF
CDR3nt: TGTGCCAGCCCTAGTGGGGGACTAGCGGGGGGGCAATACAATGAGCAGTTCTTC

j_gene: TRBJ2-7
v_gene: TRBV29-1
d_gene: NA
CDR3aa: CSVEKDWNREQYF
CDR3nt: TGCAGCGTCGAAAAGGACTGGAACCGCGAGCAGTACTTC

j_gene: TRBJ2-3
v_gene: TRBV2
d_gene: TRBD1
CDR3aa: CASWGRGLSSDTQYF
CDR3nt: TGTGCCAGCTGGGGCAGGGGGCTCTCATCAGATACGCAGTATTTT

j_gene: TRBJ1-5
v_gene: TRBV6-1
d_gene: NA
CDR3aa: CASSEAPGRQPQHF
CDR3nt: TGTGCCAGCAGTGAAGCCCCAGGGAGGCAGCCCCAGCATTTT

j_gene: TRBJ1-2
v_gene: TRBV5-8
d_gene: TRBD1
CDR3aa: CASSPGTGPYGYTF
CDR3nt: TGTGCCAGCAGCCCGGGGACAGGGCCCTATGGCTACACCTTC

j_gene: TRBJ2-7
v_gene: TRBV7-9
d_gene: TRBD2
CDR3aa: CASSHSGDPSYEQYF
CDR3nt: TGTGCCAGCAGCCATAGCGGGGACCCTTCCTACGAGCAGTACTTC

j_gene: TRBJ2-7
v_gene: TRBV5-4
d_gene: TRBD1
CDR3aa: CASSLGSWTGMSYEQYF
CDR3nt: TGTGCCAGCAGCTTGGGGTCGTGGACAGGGATGTCCTACGAGCAGTACTTC

j_gene: TRBJ1-1
v_gene: TRBV7-2
d_gene: TRBD1
CDR3aa: CASSLSLGGLMAEAFF
CDR3nt: TGTGCCAGCAGCTTATCACTAGGGGGCTTGATGGCTGAAGCTTTCTTT

j_gene: TRBJ2-6
v_gene: TRBV9
d_gene: TRBD1
CDR3aa: CASSAWDRGPGANVLTF
CDR3nt: TGTGCCAGCAGCGCTTGGGACAGGGGGCCTGGGGCCAACGTCCTGACTTTC

j_gene: TRBJ2-3
v_gene: TRBV19
d_gene: NA
CDR3aa: CATRDGVDWYF
CDR3nt: TGTGCCACCCGTGACGGGGTCGACTGGTATTTT

j_gene: TRBJ2-5
v_gene: TRBV29-1
d_gene: TRBD2
CDR3aa: CSVPRVSSGTSGGAFGKGTQYF
CDR3nt: TGCAGCGTCCCCAGGGTGTCTTCCGGGACTAGCGGGGGGGCCTTCGGTAAGGGGACCCAGTACTTC

j_gene: TRBJ1-1
v_gene: TRBV7-3
d_gene: NA
CDR3aa: CASSLRARGIRSTEAFF
CDR3nt: TGTGCCAGCAGCTTAAGAGCCAGGGGTATACGAAGCACTGAAGCTTTCTTT

j_gene: TRBJ1-1
v_gene: TRBV28
d_gene: TRBD1
CDR3aa: CASSPGGATGTEAFF
CDR3nt: TGTGCCAGCAGTCCAGGGGGCGCTACAGGGACTGAAGCTTTCTTT

j_gene: TRBJ2-1
v_gene: TRBV7-9
d_gene: NA
CDR3aa: CASSDSPRPHNEQFF
CDR3nt: TGTGCCAGCAGCGACTCCCCTAGGCCCCACAATGAGCAGTTCTTC

j_gene: TRBJ1-6
v_gene: TRBV2
d_gene: TRBD1
CDR3aa: CASRDGDRYSPLHF
CDR3nt: TGTGCCAGCAGGGATGGGGACAGATATTCACCCCTCCACTTT

j_gene: TRBJ1-5
v_gene: TRBV6-1
d_gene: NA
CDR3aa: CASSVHRETLPNQPQHF
CDR3nt: TGTGCCAGCAGTGTACACAGGGAAACGCTCCCCAATCAGCCCCAGCATTTT

j_gene: TRBJ2-1
v_gene: TRBV7-8
d_gene: NA
CDR3aa: CASSLAQLRVGNEQFF
CDR3nt: TGTGCCAGCAGCTTAGCGCAACTCAGGGTGGGCAATGAGCAGTTCTTC

j_gene: TRBJ1-2
v_gene: TRBV7-2
d_gene: TRBD1
CDR3aa: CASSFLDRYYGYTF
CDR3nt: TGTGCCAGCAGCTTCCTGGACAGGTACTATGGCTACACCTTC

j_gene: TRBJ2-3
v_gene: TRBV4-3
d_gene: NA
CDR3aa: CASSQDLAGVPDTQYF
CDR3nt: TGCGCCAGCAGCCAAGATCTCGCAGGGGTCCCAGATACGCAGTATTTT

j_gene: TRBJ2-3
v_gene: TRBV29-1
d_gene: TRBD1
CDR3aa: CSVGHRGYSTDTQYF
CDR3nt: TGCAGCGTTGGACACAGGGGGTATAGCACAGATACGCAGTATTTT

j_gene: TRBJ1-4
v_gene: TRBV4-2
d_gene: TRBD1
CDR3aa: CASSQVEGQGKEKLFF
CDR3nt: TGTGCCAGCAGCCAAGTCGAGGGACAGGGTAAAGAAAAACTGTTTTTT

j_gene: TRBJ1-5
v_gene: TRBV4-2
d_gene: NA
CDR3aa: CASSQEAGDGVQPQHF
CDR3nt: TGTGCCAGCAGCCAAGAAGCAGGGGACGGAGTACAGCCCCAGCATTTT

j_gene: TRBJ1-6
v_gene: TRBV7-9
d_gene: NA
CDR3aa: CASSLGHGQGSPLHF
CDR3nt: TGTGCCAGCAGCTTGGGCCACGGGCAGGGATCACCCCTCCACTTT